This TCR beta chain was recovered during a study of OX40 agonist ivuxolimab in advanced cancers. Study background: Ivuxolimab doses were 0.01, 0.1, 0.3, 1.5, 3 or 10 mg/kg every 2 weeks.

The CDR3 extends over 16 amino acids. The germline gives CDR1 SGHTA, CDR2 FQGTGA. The V gene end was trimmed by 6 bases and the J gene end by 4 bases; junction bases not matched to a gene: 11. Sequencing used immunoSEQ multiplex PCR; TCRdb keeps in-frame clones, though not all of them. The sample lists 90,000 to 120,000 clones; 75% to 95% were seen once. This TCR was sampled from an adult with an advanced solid tumor such as melanoma, head and neck, liver or kidney cancer. Sequences were derived from CD4+ or CD8+ T cells sorted from blood, sampled in a trial of the OX40 agonist ivuxolimab. The genes are TRBV7-3 and TRBJ2-2; TRBD2 aligns across 7 bases. For the CDR3, the DNA is TGTGCCAGCAGTCCTACTAGCGCGCGGGGCACCGGGGAGCTGTTTTTT. This sequence encodes CASSPTSARGTGELFF.